The clone carrying this T cell receptor beta chain was seen only a few times. The data were obtained in a study of T cells in Graves' hyperthyroidism and ophthalmopathy. Losses at the gene ends were 0 bases for V and 7 bases for J; bases not matched to a gene: 8. Germline V gives CDR1 SGDLS, CDR2 YYNGEE. The CDR3 sequence is 16 residues long. RNA transcripts provided the source from which TCR beta CDR3 regions were amplified. The HTBI primer set drove a first-round RT-PCR of the TCR CDR3. Using its own MiXCR run on the multiplex PCR reads, TCRdb lists one record per CDR3 protein. The repertoire holds hundreds of thousands of distinct CDR3 sequences, with 13% to 15% as singletons.

This rearrangement joins TRBV9 to TRBJ2-4, with 9 bases matching TRBD2. The sequence came from a woman younger than 35 with Graves' hyperthyroidism. The sequenced sample was blood. The CDR3 coding sequence is TGTGCCAGCAGCGTAGGAGATAGCGGGAGTGGGAACATTCAGTACTTC. Its translation: CASSVGDSGSGNIQYF.